The rows below give T cell receptor beta chains drawn from one sample of a study of T cells in Graves' hyperthyroidism and ophthalmopathy. TCRdb called the multiplex PCR reads again in MiXCR, with one record for every CDR3 protein. The sample includes about 270,000 distinct CDR3 sequences, roughly 22% of them seen just once. The sequenced sample consisted of blood. These receptors came from a man aged 30 to 39 with Graves' ophthalmopathy. Each CDR3 is given with its conserved first and last residue. A D gene is named only where the DNA matches it firmly. The size field is filled for only some rows; it gives once, few, many or a size class.

clone size	V gene	J gene	D gene	CDR3 protein	CDR3 DNA
once	TRBV11-2	TRBJ2-7	NA	CASSPGGGNHSYEQYF	TGTGCCAGCAGCCCAGGGGGGGGGAACCACTCCTACGAGCAGTACTTC
NA	TRBV28	TRBJ1-2	NA	CATRGHDSLLYGYTF	TGTGCCACCAGGGGCCACGACAGCCTGCTCTATGGCTACACCTTC
NA	TRBV28	TRBJ2-7	TRBD1	CASSLNYRGQEQYF	TGTGCCAGCAGTTTAAATTACAGGGGGCAAGAGCAGTACTTC
many	TRBV29-1	TRBJ1-1	NA	CSGAHGPNTEAFF	TGCAGCGGGGCACATGGGCCTAACACTGAAGCTTTCTTT
many	TRBV7-2	TRBJ2-2	NA	CASSRDTYTGELFF	TGTGCCAGCAGCAGGGACACCTACACCGGGGAGCTGTTTTTT
NA	TRBV27	TRBJ2-5	NA	CASSLGGTAGGTQYF	TGTGCCAGCAGTTTAGGCGGGACGGCTGGTGGGACCCAGTACTTC
few	TRBV29-1	TRBJ1-1	NA	CSVASRGMNTEAFF	TGCAGCGTTGCCTCGCGGGGGATGAACACTGAAGCTTTCTTT
NA	TRBV11-3	TRBJ2-5	NA	CASSDTTPREFRETQYF	TGTGCCAGCAGCGACACAACGCCGAGGGAATTTCGAGAGACCCAGTACTTC
NA	TRBV19	TRBJ2-2	NA	CASRIRGLTGELFF	TGTGCCAGTAGAATAAGGGGCCTCACCGGGGAGCTGTTTTTT
NA	TRBV7-6	TRBJ1-3	TRBD1	CASSLVPDRGAGNTIYF	TGTGCCAGCAGCTTAGTACCGGACAGGGGAGCGGGAAACACCATATATTTT
NA	TRBV9	TRBJ2-2	NA	CASSVVWNTGELFF	TGTGCCAGCAGCGTAGTTTGGAACACCGGGGAGCTGTTTTTT
NA	TRBV3-1	TRBJ2-2	TRBD1	CASSQLTGTNTGELFF	TGTGCCAGCAGCCAACTGACAGGGACGAACACCGGGGAGCTGTTTTTT
few	TRBV11-2	TRBJ2-7	NA	CASSRRQVPEQYF	TGTGCCAGCAGCCGCAGACAGGTCCCAGAGCAGTACTTC
NA	TRBV7-9	TRBJ1-1	NA	CASSPLMGPLNTEAFF	TGTGCCAGCAGCCCCCTTATGGGGCCGTTGAACACTGAAGCTTTCTTT
NA	TRBV27	TRBJ2-1	TRBD2	CASRKAGPANSYNEQFF	TGTGCCAGCAGGAAAGCGGGACCAGCGAACTCCTACAATGAGCAGTTCTTC
NA	TRBV7-2	TRBJ2-1	TRBD2	CASSHGRYNEQFF	TGTGCCAGCAGCCACGGGAGGTACAATGAGCAGTTCTTC
NA	TRBV9	TRBJ2-1	TRBD2	CASSFNLGQARTSGRAGAYNEQFF	TGTGCCAGCAGTTTCAATCTCGGACAGGCGAGGACTAGCGGGAGGGCCGGGGCCTACAATGAGCAGTTCTTC
few	TRBV7-2	TRBJ2-1	TRBD2	CVSGPWDSGRFYNEQFF	TGTGTCAGCGGCCCCTGGGATAGCGGGAGGTTCTACAATGAGCAGTTCTTC
few	TRBV25-1	TRBJ2-3	TRBD2	CASSEFRGLAGASDTQYF	TGTGCCAGCAGTGAATTCCGCGGACTAGCGGGAGCCTCAGATACGCAGTATTTT
few	TRBV6-1	TRBJ1-3	NA	CASRFRTDSGNTIYF	TGTGCCAGCCGTTTTAGGACCGACTCTGGAAACACCATATATTTT
few	TRBV30	TRBJ1-3	NA	CAWSRQGGNTIYF	TGTGCCTGGAGCCGACAAGGAGGAAACACCATATATTTT
NA	TRBV5-1	TRBJ2-7	NA	CASSVDYEQYF	TGCGCCAGCAGCGTGGACTACGAGCAGTACTTC
few	TRBV6-2/TRBV6-3	TRBJ2-4	TRBD2	CASSYSRREGLSKNIQYF	TGTGCCAGCAGTTACTCGAGGCGGGAGGGCCTCTCCAAAAACATTCAGTACTTC
few	TRBV9	TRBJ2-3	TRBD2	CASSATSGSGDTQYF	TGTGCCAGCAGCGCCACTAGCGGGAGCGGAGATACGCAGTATTTT
many	TRBV7-3	TRBJ1-1	NA	CASSLHRGTEAFF	TGTGCCAGCAGCCTTCACCGGGGGACTGAAGCTTTCTTT
NA	TRBV11-2	TRBJ2-7	NA	CASSTRDRPSYEQYF	TGTGCCAGCAGCACCAGGGACCGACCAAGCTACGAGCAGTACTTC
many	TRBV7-2	TRBJ2-1	TRBD2	CASSLGTSGSSNEQFF	TGTGCCAGCAGCTTAGGAACTAGCGGGAGTAGTAATGAGCAGTTCTTC
NA	TRBV5-1	TRBJ1-3	NA	CASSLGGNSGNTIYF	TGCGCCAGCAGCTTGGGGGGCAACTCTGGAAACACCATATATTTT
NA	TRBV6-1	TRBJ1-5	TRBD1	CASSEAGTGPSNQPQHF	TGTGCCAGCAGTGAGGCGGGGACAGGGCCTAGCAATCAGCCCCAGCATTTT
few	TRBV28	TRBJ1-2	NA	CASSLETAFGGYTF	TGTGCCAGCAGTTTAGAGACCGCCTTCGGTGGCTACACCTTC
many	TRBV30	TRBJ2-3	NA	CAWSNTRGVRTDTQYF	TGTGCCTGGAGTAACACCCGCGGAGTACGTACAGATACGCAGTATTTT
NA	TRBV6-2/TRBV6-3	TRBJ1-5	NA	CASRPLTRGSNQPQHF	TGTGCCAGCAGACCTCTCACCAGGGGCAGCAATCAGCCCCAGCATTTT
NA	TRBV19	TRBJ2-1	NA	CASSIGRGAINEQFF	TGTGCCAGTAGTATAGGCAGGGGAGCGATAAATGAGCAGTTCTTC
NA	TRBV6-2/TRBV6-3	TRBJ2-3	NA	CASRATFSTDTQYF	TGTGCCAGCAGGGCCACCTTTTCCACAGATACGCAGTATTTT
few	TRBV19	TRBJ2-7	TRBD1	CASSDQGQGTYEQYF	TGTGCCAGTAGCGACCAGGGACAGGGAACCTACGAGCAGTACTTC
NA	TRBV7-9	TRBJ2-2	NA	CASSYMNTGELFF	TGTGCCAGCAGCTACATGAACACCGGGGAGCTGTTTTTT
few	TRBV18	TRBJ2-2	TRBD2	CASSPWTAGVPGELFF	TGTGCCAGCTCACCATGGACAGCGGGAGTCCCCGGGGAGCTGTTTTTT
many	TRBV5-1	TRBJ2-1	NA	CASNYNPSSEQFF	TGCGCCAGCAACTACAACCCGAGTAGTGAGCAGTTCTTC
few	TRBV10-3	TRBJ2-1	NA	CAISGGSSYNEQFF	TGTGCCATCAGTGGGGGGAGCTCCTACAATGAGCAGTTCTTC
NA	TRBV12-5	TRBJ1-5	TRBD1	CASGLVVAGGGNQPQHF	TGTGCTAGTGGTTTGGTAGTGGCAGGGGGCGGCAATCAGCCCCAGCATTTT
few	TRBV7-9	TRBJ2-3	TRBD1	CASSFPRQGKEPTDTQYF	TGTGCCAGCAGCTTCCCGAGACAGGGCAAAGAACCCACAGATACGCAGTATTTT
NA	TRBV6-2/TRBV6-3	TRBJ2-4	TRBD2	CASSYQTSKDIQYF	TGTGCCAGCAGTTACCAGACTAGCAAGGACATTCAGTACTTC
few	TRBV28	TRBJ1-1	NA	CASSFNENTEAFF	TGTGCCAGCAGCTTTAATGAGAACACTGAAGCTTTCTTT
many	TRBV2	TRBJ2-3	NA	CASRLTDTQYF	TGTGCCAGCCGCCTCACAGATACGCAGTATTTT
many	TRBV4-1	TRBJ2-3	NA	CASSQARDTDTQYF	TGCGCCAGCAGCCAAGCCAGAGACACAGATACGCAGTATTTT
many	TRBV12-3/TRBV12-4	TRBJ2-1	NA	CASSLARSRLRRNNEQFF	TGTGCCAGCAGTTTAGCCCGGTCCCGGCTGAGACGCAACAATGAGCAGTTCTTC
few	TRBV6-1	TRBJ2-1	NA	CASSALASAPNEQFF	TGTGCCAGCAGTGCCTTGGCTAGCGCCCCCAATGAGCAGTTCTTC
NA	TRBV28	TRBJ1-2	TRBD1	CASSRIREGYRGNGYTF	TGTGCCAGCAGCCGGATCCGCGAGGGTTACAGGGGGAATGGCTACACCTTC